Listed here are 12 T cell receptor beta chains from one sample, sequenced in a study of molecular identifiers for immune sequencing clone quantification. TCRdb reprocessed the PCR reads with MiXCR, giving one entry per CDR3 protein. Seen here are about 54,000 distinct CDR3 sequences, roughly 24% observed once, and the top ten hold 1.5% to 2%. The specimen was naive CD8+ T cells from blood, with Jurkat cell RNA spiked in. The subset: FACS-sorted CD8+CD4-CCR7+CD45RA+ naive T cells. Receptors were obtained from a human donor in good health. Some libraries in this study had Jurkat cell RNA spiked in.

With regard to this clonotype: Because it lacks the conserved phenylalanine or tryptophan at the end, this CDR3 is likely a read error. This chain links TRBV7-2 with TRBJ2-1; 8 bases line up with TRBD2. In germline, CDR1 is SGHTA, CDR2 FQGNSA. V was pared by 0 bases and J by 6 bases, with 7 bases of the junction left unmatched. The CDR3 is made up of 16 amino acids. CDR3 sequence reads: CASSLARGALLNEQFL. The CDR3 region has the DNA TGTGCCAGCAGCTTAGCGCGGGGGGCCTTGCTCAATGAGCAGTTCTTA.

The sample holds a few counts of this clonotype. Sequence at one end of the junction differs from germline and may be a read error. The V call is TRBV4-1, the J call TRBJ2-2; D call uncertain. Germline assignment: CDR1 MGHRA and CDR2 YSYEKL. The CDR3 is 18 amino acids. The CDR3 here is CASCQVEGISPNTGELFF. CDR3 in DNA: TGCGCCAGCTGCCAAGTTGAAGGGATTAGCCCGAACACCGGGGAGCTGTTTTTT.

This chain links TRBV18 with TRBJ2-2, with 7 positions matching TRBD1. Unmatched junction bases numbered 12, after V lost 3 bases and J lost 5 bases. This CDR3 comprises 17 residues. Germline loops: CDR1 KGHSH, CDR2 LQKENI. The CDR3 DNA is TGTGCCAGCTCACCTGAAGACAGGGCGGATCGGACCGGGGAGCTGTTTTTT. This sequence encodes CASSPEDRADRTGELFF.

This clonotype was detected many times. The chain combines TRBV12-3 or TRBV12-4 with TRBJ2-3; 7 bases align to TRBD2. The CDR3 consists of 15 residues. The V and J ends lost 3 bases and 2 bases, in that order; junction bases with no gene match: 5. The CDR3 sequence: CASSFGAGTTDTQYF. CDR3 DNA sequence: TGTGCCAGCAGTTTCGGAGCGGGGACCACAGATACGCAGTATTTT.

Points on this clonotype: One end of the junction varies from germline; a read error may be responsible. The chain combines TRBV9 with TRBJ1-1; 10 bases align to TRBD1. CDR1 SGDLS and CDR2 YYNGEE come from the germline V gene. This CDR3 spans 18 amino acids. DNA for the CDR3: TGTGCCAGCAGCGCGAGGGAGGCGGGACAGGGGTTGAACACTGAAGCTCTCTTT. As protein: CASSAREAGQGLNTEALF.

This clonotype was observed at least ten times. This chain joins TRBV6-2 or TRBV6-3 and TRBJ1-1; D gene ambiguous. The germline gives CDR1 MNHEY, CDR2 SVGEGT. Trimming removed 1 base at V and 4 bases at J, with 4 bases between. CDR3 length equals 12 residues. CDR3 amino acids: CASSYWSTEAFF. DNA of the CDR3: TGTGCCAGCAGTTACTGGAGCACTGAAGCTTTCTTT.

Comments on this clonotype: This may be a read error: a much more frequent sequence differs by one nucleotide. The CDR3 bases are TGCAGCGTTGAAGATCCGGGGGAGGCCTACGAGCAGTACTTC. Translation: CSVEDPGEAYEQYF. This rearrangement joins TRBV29-1 to TRBJ2-7; D is possibly TRBD2 (6 bases). From germline, CDR1 is SQVTM and CDR2 ANQGSEA. The length of the CDR3 is 14 residues. The V end was cut by 0 bases, the J end by 2 bases, with 11 bases between.

This clonotype was observed many times. This chain links TRBV19 with TRBJ1-2, with TRBD1 as a possible D gene (5 bases). Germline V gene data show CDR1 as LNHDA and CDR2 as SQIVND (reference sequence). CDR3 length equals 15 residues. With 3 bases removed from V and 4 bases from J, the gap between germline ends came to 15 bases. The CDR3 DNA sequence: TGTGCCAGTAGTATTGGGACGGGAAACGGCTATGGCTACACCTTC. Translating it yields CASSIGTGNGYGYTF. Combining the CDR3 with reference TRBV19 and TRBJ1-2 gives the whole variable domain DGGITQSPKYLFRKEGQNVTLSCEQNLNHDAMYWYRQDPGQGLRLIYYSQIVNDFQKGDIAEGYSVSREKKESFPLTVTSAQKNPTAFYLCASSIGTGNGYGYTFGSGTRLTVV.

A word on this clonotype: This may stem from a read error, because a much larger clone lies one nucleotide away. The chain uses TRBV6-5 and TRBJ1-1; D remains ambiguous. Between the trimmed V and J ends, which lost 4 bases and 0 bases, there was a span of 6 bases. The CDR3 is 13 amino acids. CDR1 and CDR2 (germline): MNHEY, SVGAGI. The CDR3 DNA follows: TGTGCCAGCAGTTTCGTATTGAACACTGAAGCTTTCTTT. This gives the protein CASSFVLNTEAFF.

CDR3 DNA: TGTGCCAGCAGCTTAGCTGGACAGGGTCTCCACGCGCAGTACTTC. Its translation: CASSLAGQGLHAQYF. The gene calls are TRBV11-2 and TRBJ2-7; 8 nucleotides match TRBD1. In germline, CDR1 is SGHAT, CDR2 FQNNGV. With V trimmed by 1 base and J by 9 bases, 11 bases remained unmatched. The CDR3 totals 15 residues. The whole variable domain, remainder taken from reference TRBV11-2 and TRBJ2-7, is EAGVAQSPRYKIIEKRQSVAFWCNPISGHATLYWYQQILGQGPKLLIQFQNNGVVDDSQLPKDRFSAERLKGVDSTLKIQPAKLEDSAVYLCASSLAGQGLHAQYFGPGTRLTVT.

This chain uses TRBV6-1 with TRBJ1-5; TRBD1 might be the D (6 bases). The germline gives CDR1 MNHNS, CDR2 SASEGT. Trimming left V 0 bases short and J 0 bases short, with 9 bases between. This CDR3 comprises 16 residues. This CDR3 reads CASSEATGLSNQPQHF. Written as DNA, the CDR3 is TGTGCCAGCAGTGAAGCCACAGGGCTTAGCAATCAGCCCCAGCATTTT.

With regard to this clonotype: This may be a read error, as it is one base from a much larger clone. The J gene is TRBJ2-7, the V gene TRBV27; D remains unclear. Trimming stripped 2 bases from V and 3 bases from J, with 14 bases between. The CDR3 has 15 residues. Germline CDR1 and CDR2: MNHEY and SMNVEV (reference sequence). In nucleotides, the CDR3 is TGTGCCAGCAGTTTAGGGTCCGGCCTTAACTACGAGCAGTACTTC. Translation: CASSLGSGLNYEQYF.